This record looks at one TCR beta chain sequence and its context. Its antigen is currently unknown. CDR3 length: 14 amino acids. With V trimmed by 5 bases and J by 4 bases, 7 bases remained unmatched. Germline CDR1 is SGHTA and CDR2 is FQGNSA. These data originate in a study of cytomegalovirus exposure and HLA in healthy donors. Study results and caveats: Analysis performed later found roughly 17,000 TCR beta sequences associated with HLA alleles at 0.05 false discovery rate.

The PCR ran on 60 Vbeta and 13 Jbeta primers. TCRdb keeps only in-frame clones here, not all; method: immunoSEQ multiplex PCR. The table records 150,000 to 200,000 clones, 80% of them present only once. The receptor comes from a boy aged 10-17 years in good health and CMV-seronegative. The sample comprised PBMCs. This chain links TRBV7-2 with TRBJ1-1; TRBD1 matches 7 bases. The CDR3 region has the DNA TGTGCCAGCAGCCCCCTGGGACAGCCCACTGAAGCTTTCTTT. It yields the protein CASSPLGQPTEAFF.